This T cell receptor (beta chain) was sequenced during a study of cytomegalovirus exposure and HLA in healthy donors. Researchers ran the PCR with 60 Vbeta and 13 Jbeta primers. Sequencing was performed with immunoSEQ multiplex PCR; in TCRdb, only in-frame clones are kept and a portion is missing. This sample has 200,000 to 250,000 clones, with around 81% found just once. As for this clone: Its target is not known.

Overall study findings and caveats: Presence/absence analyses assumed roughly uniform sequencing depth across donors, which may not hold.

Germline V gene sequence: CDR1 SGHDT, CDR2 YYEEEE. The ends lost 4 bases at V and 3 bases at J; junction bases unmatched: 11. The length of the CDR3 is 16 residues. Material: PBMCs. The chain carries TRBV5-6 and TRBJ2-3; 7 bases map to TRBD2. This TCR came from a woman in her forties or fifties in good health and CMV-seropositive. CDR3 coding DNA: TGTGCCAGCAGCGCGGGGCTAACCGGGGGGACAGATACGCAGTATTTT. Translation gives CASSAGLTGGTDTQYF.